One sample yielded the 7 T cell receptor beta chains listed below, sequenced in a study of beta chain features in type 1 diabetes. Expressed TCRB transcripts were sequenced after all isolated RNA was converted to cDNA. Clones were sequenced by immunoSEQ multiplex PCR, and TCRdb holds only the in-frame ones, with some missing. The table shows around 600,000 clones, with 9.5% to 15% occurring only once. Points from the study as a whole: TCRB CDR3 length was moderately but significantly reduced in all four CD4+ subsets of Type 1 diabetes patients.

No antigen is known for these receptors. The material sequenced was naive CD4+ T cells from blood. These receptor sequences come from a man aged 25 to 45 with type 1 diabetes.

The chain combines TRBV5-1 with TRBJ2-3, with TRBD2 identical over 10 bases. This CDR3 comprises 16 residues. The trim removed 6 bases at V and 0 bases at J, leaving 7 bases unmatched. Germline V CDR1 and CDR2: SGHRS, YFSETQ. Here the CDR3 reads CASTPSGGKSTDTQYF. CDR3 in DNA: TGCGCCAGCACTCCTAGCGGGGGTAAAAGCACAGATACGCAGTATTTT.

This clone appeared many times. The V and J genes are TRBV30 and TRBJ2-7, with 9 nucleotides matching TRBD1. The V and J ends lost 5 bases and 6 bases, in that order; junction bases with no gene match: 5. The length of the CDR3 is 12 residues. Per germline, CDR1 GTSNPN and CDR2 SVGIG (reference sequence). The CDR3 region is CAWGGQGLEQYF. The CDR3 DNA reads TGTGCCTGGGGAGGACAGGGGCTCGAGCAGTACTTC.

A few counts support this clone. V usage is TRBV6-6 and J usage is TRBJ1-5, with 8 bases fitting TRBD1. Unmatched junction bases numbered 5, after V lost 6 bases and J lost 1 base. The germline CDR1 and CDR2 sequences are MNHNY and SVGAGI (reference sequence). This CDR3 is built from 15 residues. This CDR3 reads CASRSRTGSNQPQHF. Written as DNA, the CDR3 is TGTGCCAGCAGATCTCGGACAGGGAGCAATCAGCCCCAGCATTTT.

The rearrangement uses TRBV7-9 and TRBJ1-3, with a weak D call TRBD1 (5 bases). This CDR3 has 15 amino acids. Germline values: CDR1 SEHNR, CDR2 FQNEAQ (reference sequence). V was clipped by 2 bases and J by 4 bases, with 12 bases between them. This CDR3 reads CASSLSGQLGNTIYF. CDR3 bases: TGTGCCAGCAGCTTATCGGGGCAGCTGGGAAACACCATATATTTT.

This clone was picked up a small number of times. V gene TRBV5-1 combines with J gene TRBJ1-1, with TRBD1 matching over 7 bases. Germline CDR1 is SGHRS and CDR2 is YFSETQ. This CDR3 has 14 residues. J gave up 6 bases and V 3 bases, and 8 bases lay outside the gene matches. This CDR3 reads CASSSPGQTSEAFF. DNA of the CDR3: TGCGCCAGCAGCTCCCCGGGACAGACTTCTGAAGCTTTCTTT.

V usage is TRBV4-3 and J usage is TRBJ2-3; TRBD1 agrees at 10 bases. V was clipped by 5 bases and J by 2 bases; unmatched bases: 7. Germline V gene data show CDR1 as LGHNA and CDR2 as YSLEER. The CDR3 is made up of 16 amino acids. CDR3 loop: CASSTRTGGNTDTQYF. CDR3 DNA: TGCGCCAGCAGCACCAGGACAGGGGGTAACACAGATACGCAGTATTTT.

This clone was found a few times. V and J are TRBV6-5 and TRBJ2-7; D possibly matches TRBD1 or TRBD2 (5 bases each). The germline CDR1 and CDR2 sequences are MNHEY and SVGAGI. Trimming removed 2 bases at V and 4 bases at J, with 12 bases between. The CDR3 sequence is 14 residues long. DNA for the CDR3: TGTGCCAGCAGTTACCGGGGCCACACTTACGAGCAGTACTTC. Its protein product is CASSYRGHTYEQYF.